These T cell receptor beta chains were read from a single sample in a study of blood T cell repertoires in COVID-19. Profiling relied on immunoSEQ multiplex PCR, and the TCRdb table lists in-frame clones only, not all of them. The table shows over 450,000 clones, with roughly 89% occurring only once. The sample consisted of peripheral blood. These receptors originate from a man between 18 and 35 years old with COVID-19, enrolled during active disease. The CDR3 runs from the conserved cysteine through the conserved F or W. A D gene is named only where the DNA matches it firmly. Only some rows state a clone size, as once, few, many or a class for expanded clones.

TRBJ1-5 | TRBD1 | - | TRBV2 | CASSEDRGYGQPQHF | TGTGCCAGCAGTGAAGACAGGGGTTACGGACAGCCCCAGCATTTT
TRBJ1-2 | - | - | TRBV6-5 | CASSYSHREGGYTF | TGTGCCAGCAGTTACTCGCACAGGGAAGGTGGCTACACCTTC
TRBJ2-1 | TRBD1 | - | TRBV20-1 | CSASSPGQINEQFF | TGCAGTGCTAGTTCCCCGGGACAGATTAATGAGCAGTTCTTC
TRBJ2-2 | TRBD1 | - | TRBV24-1 | CAVGDSNTGELFF | TGTGCCGTGGGGGACAGCAACACCGGGGAGCTGTTTTTT
TRBJ1-2 | - | - | TRBV30 | CAWSDPGQGSHGYTF | TGTGCCTGGAGTGACCCGGGCCAGGGGAGTCATGGCTACACCTTC
TRBJ1-2 | TRBD1 | - | TRBV18 | CASSPLDRAVYGYTF | TGTGCCAGCTCACCACTTGACAGGGCGGTCTATGGCTACACCTTC
TRBJ1-1 | - | - | TRBV7-2 | CASSPLTTPNTEAFF | TGTGCCAGCAGCCCCCTTACTACCCCAAACACTGAAGCTTTCTTT
TRBJ1-3 | - | - | TRBV6-5 | CASRGGFENTIYF | TGTGCCAGCAGGGGGGGATTTGAAAACACCATATATTTT
TRBJ2-3 | TRBD2 | - | TRBV5-1 | CASSLSGAVDTDTQYF | TGCGCCAGCAGCTTGAGCGGGGCCGTCGACACAGATACGCAGTATTTT
TRBJ1-1 | TRBD1 | - | TRBV4-1 | CASSQGDRGGTEAFF | TGCGCCAGCAGCCAAGGGGACAGGGGGGGAACTGAAGCTTTCTTT
TRBJ1-2 | TRBD1 | - | TRBV7-8 | CASSLVDQGAFGYTF | TGTGCCAGCAGCTTAGTTGACCAGGGGGCCTTTGGCTACACCTTC
TRBJ1-2 | TRBD1 | - | TRBV7-9 | CASSTLVVGQGGYTF | TGTGCCAGCAGCACCCTAGTAGTGGGACAGGGTGGCTACACCTTC
TRBJ1-1 | TRBD1 | few | TRBV28 | CASSPWGTGQNTEAFF | TGTGCCAGCAGTCCGTGGGGGACAGGGCAGAACACTGAAGCTTTCTTT
TRBJ2-5 | - | once | TRBV28 | CASSPRQIETQYF | TGTGCCAGCAGCCCGCGACAGATTGAGACCCAGTACTTC
TRBJ1-6 | TRBD1 | - | TRBV4-1 | CASSHEDRVGSPLHF | TGCGCCAGCAGCCATGAGGACAGGGTGGGTTCACCCCTCCACTTT
TRBJ1-5 | TRBD1 | - | TRBV19 | CASSISGTGGGQPQHF | TGTGCCAGTAGTATTTCCGGGACAGGAGGGGGTCAGCCCCAGCATTTT
TRBJ2-7 | - | - | TRBV18 | CASSPQTRQLYEQYF | TGTGCCAGCTCACCACAAACCCGCCAACTCTACGAGCAGTACTTC
TRBJ2-3 | - | - | TRBV6-4 | CASSRTSTDTQYF | TGTGCCAGCAGTCGGACTAGCACAGATACGCAGTATTTT
TRBJ2-5 | TRBD1 | - | TRBV3-1/TRBV3-2 | CASSLQGAREETQYF | TGTGCCAGCAGCCTCCAGGGGGCGCGGGAAGAGACCCAGTACTTC
TRBJ2-6 | TRBD1 | - | TRBV3-1/TRBV3-2 | CASSQGFRGHGANVLTF | TGTGCCAGCAGCCAAGGCTTCAGGGGGCACGGGGCCAACGTCCTGACTTTC
TRBJ2-2 | TRBD2 | - | TRBV30 | CAWSQLATGELFF | TGTGCCTGGAGCCAACTAGCGACCGGGGAGCTGTTTTTT
TRBJ2-7 | - | - | TRBV1 | CTSSRAGSYEQYF | TGCACCAGCAGCCGCGCTGGCTCCTACGAGCAGTACTTC
TRBJ1-2 | TRBD1 | - | TRBV27 | CASRATGGQGYTF | TGTGCCAGCAGGGCAACAGGGGGCCAAGGCTACACCTTC
TRBJ1-4 | - | once | TRBV15 | CATSRVKDNNEKLFF | TGTGCCACCAGCAGAGTAAAGGACAATAATGAAAAACTGTTTTTT
TRBJ1-1 | TRBD1 | - | TRBV5-1 | CASSGPDRAGTEAFF | TGCGCCAGCAGCGGACCAGACAGGGCGGGGACTGAAGCTTTCTTT
TRBJ2-7 | TRBD2 | once | TRBV5-1 | CASSLVAGGYEQYF | TGCGCCAGCAGCTTGGTAGCGGGGGGTTACGAGCAGTACTTC
TRBJ1-1 | - | few | TRBV7-9 | CASGREPNTEAFF | TGTGCCAGCGGCAGGGAGCCGAACACTGAAGCTTTCTTT
TRBJ2-7 | - | - | TRBV9 | CASSVGYRSSYEQYF | TGTGCCAGCAGCGTAGGATATCGGAGTTCATACGAGCAGTACTTC
TRBJ2-5 | TRBD2 | - | TRBV5-1 | CASRDPGGPETQYF | TGCGCCAGCAGAGACCCGGGGGGGCCGGAGACCCAGTACTTC
TRBJ1-5 | - | few | TRBV4-2 | CASSQDSPGISPQHF | TGTGCCAGCAGCCAAGACAGCCCGGGAATATCGCCCCAGCATTTT
TRBJ2-7 | - | once | TRBV7-8 | CASSLTARVEQYF | TGTGCCAGCAGCTTAACAGCCAGAGTCGAGCAGTACTTC
TRBJ2-1 | TRBD2 | - | TRBV6-1 | CASSEPGIAGNIAYNEQFF | TGTGCCAGCAGTGAACCTGGGATAGCGGGTAATATTGCCTACAATGAGCAGTTCTTC
TRBJ2-1 | TRBD2 | - | TRBV24-1 | CATSDQAGTSGRYEQFF | TGTGCCACCAGTGACCAAGCCGGGACTAGCGGGAGGTACGAGCAGTTCTTC
TRBJ2-1 | - | - | TRBV29-1 | CSVEATGSYNEQFF | TGCAGCGTTGAAGCAACAGGCTCCTACAATGAGCAGTTCTTC
TRBJ1-3 | - | - | TRBV5-4 | CASSPGPSGNTIYF | TGTGCCAGCAGCCCAGGGCCCTCTGGAAACACCATATATTTT
TRBJ2-1 | TRBD1 | - | TRBV15 | CATSRFRGTFYNEQFF | TGTGCCACCAGCAGATTCAGGGGGACCTTCTACAATGAGCAGTTCTTC
TRBJ1-6 | - | - | TRBV6-5 | CASSYRGGRSSPLHF | TGTGCCAGCAGTTACAGGGGGGGTCGGAGTTCACCCCTCCACTTT
TRBJ1-1 | - | - | TRBV6-5 | CASSWTANTEAFF | TGTGCCAGCAGCTGGACAGCCAACACTGAAGCTTTCTTT
TRBJ2-3 | TRBD2 | - | TRBV3-1/TRBV3-2 | CASSRTSGGTDTQYF | TGTGCCAGCAGCCGGACTAGCGGGGGCACAGATACGCAGTATTTT
TRBJ2-1 | TRBD2 | - | TRBV18 | CASSLTSGLYNEQFF | TGTGCCAGCTCACTGACTAGCGGGCTATACAATGAGCAGTTCTTC
TRBJ2-3 | - | - | TRBV24-1 | CATSARGSTDTQYF | TGTGCCACCAGTGCCCGGGGAAGCACAGATACGCAGTATTTT
TRBJ2-7 | - | - | TRBV28 | CASSISGLVYEQYF | TGTGCCAGCAGTATTAGCGGACTCGTCTACGAGCAGTACTTC
TRBJ2-1 | - | once | TRBV5-1 | CASSFDGEAYNEQFF | TGCGCCAGCAGCTTTGACGGGGAGGCCTACAATGAGCAGTTCTTC
TRBJ2-7 | - | few | TRBV7-2 | CASQGNHEQYF | TGTGCCAGCCAGGGGAACCACGAGCAGTACTTC
TRBJ2-7 | TRBD1 | few | TRBV6-2/TRBV6-3 | CASSYQGAREQYF | TGTGCCAGCAGTTACCAGGGGGCAAGAGAGCAGTACTTC
TRBJ2-7 | TRBD2 | few | TRBV9 | CASTSGSDSYEQYF | TGTGCCAGCACTAGCGGGTCAGACTCCTACGAGCAGTACTTC
TRBJ2-7 | - | - | TRBV11-2 | CASSLVGTVYEQYF | TGTGCCAGCAGCTTAGTGGGCACAGTCTACGAGCAGTACTTC
TRBJ1-6 | - | - | TRBV10-2 | CASRPGQDSPLHF | TGCGCCAGCCGACCTGGGCAGGATTCACCCCTCCACTTT
TRBJ2-7 | - | - | TRBV19 | CASSIGVSREQYF | TGTGCCAGTAGTATTGGAGTTTCGCGCGAGCAGTACTTC
TRBJ1-1 | TRBD1 | - | TRBV5-4 | CASSLVFRTGGGNTEAFF | TGTGCCAGCAGCTTGGTGTTTAGGACAGGGGGAGGTAACACTGAAGCTTTCTTT
TRBJ2-1 | - | - | TRBV6-5 | CASSPPVIVGEQFF | TGTGCCAGCAGCCCACCGGTAATAGTCGGTGAGCAGTTCTTC
TRBJ2-2 | TRBD2 | once | TRBV27 | CASSLQAGPTGELFF | TGTGCCAGCAGTCTACAAGCGGGACCCACCGGGGAGCTGTTTTTT
TRBJ2-1 | - | - | TRBV11-3 | CASSLDLSGDYNEQFF | TGTGCCAGCAGCTTAGATTTAAGCGGAGATTACAATGAGCAGTTCTTC
TRBJ1-3 | TRBD1 | - | TRBV2 | CASSDLGTANTIYF | TGTGCCAGCAGTGACCTCGGGACAGCAAACACCATATATTTT
TRBJ1-1 | - | - | TRBV5-4 | CASSRGSVERMNTEAFF | TGTGCCAGCAGCCGCGGTTCGGTTGAACGGATGAACACTGAAGCTTTCTTT
TRBJ2-1 | - | few | TRBV7-3 | CASSPSPSSYNEQFF | TGTGCCAGCAGCCCAAGTCCCAGCTCCTACAATGAGCAGTTCTTC
TRBJ1-2 | TRBD1 | - | TRBV9 | CASSLGTGANPGYTF | TGTGCCAGCAGCCTAGGCACAGGGGCGAATCCGGGCTACACCTTC
TRBJ1-4 | - | - | TRBV5-1 | CASSQGVTNEKLFF | TGCGCCAGCAGCCAGGGTGTAACTAATGAAAAACTGTTTTTT
TRBJ2-1 | - | - | TRBV19 | CASSHPGLLGPEQFF | TGTGCCAGTAGTCACCCAGGGCTTCTAGGCCCTGAGCAGTTCTTC